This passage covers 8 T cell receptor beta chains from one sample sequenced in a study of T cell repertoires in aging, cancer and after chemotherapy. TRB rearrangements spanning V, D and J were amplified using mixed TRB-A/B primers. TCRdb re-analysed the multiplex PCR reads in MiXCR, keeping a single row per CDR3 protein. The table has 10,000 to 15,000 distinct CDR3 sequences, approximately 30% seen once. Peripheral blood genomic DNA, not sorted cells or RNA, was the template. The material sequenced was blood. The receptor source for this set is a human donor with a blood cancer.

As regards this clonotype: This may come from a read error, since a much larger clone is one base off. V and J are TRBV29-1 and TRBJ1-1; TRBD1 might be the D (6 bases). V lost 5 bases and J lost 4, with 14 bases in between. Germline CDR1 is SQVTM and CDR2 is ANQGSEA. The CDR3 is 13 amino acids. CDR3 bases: TGCAGCGTTAACAGGGATGTGGGCACTGAAGCTTTCTTT. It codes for CSVNRDVGTEAFF.

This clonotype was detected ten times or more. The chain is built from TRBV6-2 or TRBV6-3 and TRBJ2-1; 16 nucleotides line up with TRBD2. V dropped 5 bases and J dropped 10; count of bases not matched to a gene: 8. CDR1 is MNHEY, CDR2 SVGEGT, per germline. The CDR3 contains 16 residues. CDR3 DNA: TGTGCCAGCAGTCCTGCCGGGACTAGCGGGAGGGAAGAGCAGTTCTTC. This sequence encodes CASSPAGTSGREEQFF.

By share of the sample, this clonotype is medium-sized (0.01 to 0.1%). The CDR3 here is CASSEVGGSNEQFF. CDR3 in DNA: TGTGCCAGCAGTGAGGTCGGGGGGTCCAATGAGCAGTTCTTC. The V call is TRBV6-4, the J call TRBJ2-1; 7 nucleotides agree with TRBD2. Germline CDR1 is MRHNA and CDR2 is SNTAGT. After removal of 3 bases from V and 6 bases from J, the junction contained 5 bases not matched to a gene. The CDR3 is 14 residues long.

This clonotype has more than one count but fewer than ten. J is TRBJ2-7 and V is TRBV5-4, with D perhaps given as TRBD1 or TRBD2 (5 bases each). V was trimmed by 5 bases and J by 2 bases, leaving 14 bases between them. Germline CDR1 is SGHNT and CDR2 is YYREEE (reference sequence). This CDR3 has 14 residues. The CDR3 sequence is CASRAGTETYEQYF. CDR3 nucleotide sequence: TGTGCCAGCAGGGCCGGGACGGAAACCTACGAGCAGTACTTC. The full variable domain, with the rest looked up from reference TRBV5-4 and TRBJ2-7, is ETGVTQSPTHLIKTRGQQVTLRCSSQSGHNTVSWYQQALGQGPQFIFQYYREEENGRGNFPPRFSGLQFPNYSSELNVNALELDDSALYLCASRAGTETYEQYFGPGTRLTVT.

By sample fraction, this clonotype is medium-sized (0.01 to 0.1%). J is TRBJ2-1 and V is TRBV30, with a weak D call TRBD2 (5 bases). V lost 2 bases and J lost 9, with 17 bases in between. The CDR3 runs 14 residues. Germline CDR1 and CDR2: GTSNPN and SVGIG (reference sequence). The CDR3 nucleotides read TGTGCCTGGAGTCCCCTGGGAGTAGAGAGTGAGCAGTTCTTC. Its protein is CAWSPLGVESEQFF.

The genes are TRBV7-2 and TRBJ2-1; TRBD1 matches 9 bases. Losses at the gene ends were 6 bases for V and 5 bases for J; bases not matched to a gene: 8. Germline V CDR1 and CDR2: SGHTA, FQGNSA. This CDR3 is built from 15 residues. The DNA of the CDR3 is TGTGCCAGCAGGTCTCACCGGGACAGGGACAATGAGCAGTTCTTC. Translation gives CASRSHRDRDNEQFF. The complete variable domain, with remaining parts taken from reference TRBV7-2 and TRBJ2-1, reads GAGVSQSPSNKVTEKGKDVELRCDPISGHTALYWYRQSLGQGLEFLIYFQGNSAPDKSGLPSDRFSAERTGGSVSTLTIQRTQQEDSAVYLCASRSHRDRDNEQFFGPGTRLTVL.

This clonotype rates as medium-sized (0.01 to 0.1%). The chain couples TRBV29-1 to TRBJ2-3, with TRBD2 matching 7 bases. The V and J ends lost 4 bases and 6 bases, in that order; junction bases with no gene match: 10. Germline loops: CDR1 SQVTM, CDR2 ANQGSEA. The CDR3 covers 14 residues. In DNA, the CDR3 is TGCAGCGTTGGGCGGGAGACGAGGGGTGATACGCAGTATTTT. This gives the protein CSVGRETRGDTQYF.

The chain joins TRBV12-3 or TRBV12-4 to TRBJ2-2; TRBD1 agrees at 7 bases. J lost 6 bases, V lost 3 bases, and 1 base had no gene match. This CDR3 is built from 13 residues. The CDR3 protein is CASSFQGAGELFF. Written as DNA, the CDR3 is TGTGCCAGCAGTTTCCAGGGGGCCGGGGAGCTGTTTTTT.